These 25 T cell receptor beta chains share one sample of origin, sequenced in a study of molecular identifiers for immune sequencing clone quantification. TCRdb re-called the PCR reads through MiXCR, storing one row per CDR3 protein. The data show some 320,000 distinct CDR3 sequences, with roughly a fifth seen just once and 0.75% to 0.85% held by the top ten. The sequencing sample was made of naive CD8+ T cells from blood, with Jurkat cell RNA spiked in. The subset is: FACS-sorted CD8+CD4-CCR7+CD45RA+ naive T cells. Receptors originate from a human donor in good health. Some libraries in this study had Jurkat cell RNA spiked in.

This clonotype was seen only a few times. This chain joins TRBV11-1 and TRBJ2-7, with a possible D match to TRBD2 (6 bases). Germline lookup yields CDR1 SGHAT and CDR2 FQDESV (reference sequence). CDR3 length: 17 residues. V was clipped by 0 bases and J by 4 bases, with 19 bases between them. The CDR3 protein is CASSLAQRAAMRYEQYF. DNA for the CDR3: TGTGCCAGCAGCTTAGCCCAGCGGGCAGCAATGAGGTACGAGCAGTACTTC.

This clonotype appeared many times. The gene calls are TRBV7-8 and TRBJ2-5, with D perhaps TRBD1 or TRBD2 (6 bases each). CDR1 SGHVS and CDR2 FQNEAQ come from the germline V gene. V shed 3 bases and J shed 5 bases, with 22 bases lying between them. The CDR3 length is 17 residues. The CDR3 loop reads CASSFPKRGATSETQYF. CDR3 nucleotide sequence: TGTGCCAGCAGCTTCCCCAAGAGGGGGGCAACTTCGGAGACCCAGTACTTC.

Worth noting for this clonotype: The junction and the germline gene differ at one end; a read error may be behind it. This chain connects TRBV24-1 to TRBJ2-7, with 8 bases lining up with TRBD1. The CDR3 extends over 13 amino acids. Germline CDR1 is KGHDR and CDR2 is SFDVKD. This chain's CDR3 is CAASEIQGGGQYF. The CDR3 DNA reads TGTGCCGCCAGTGAGATACAGGGGGGCGGGCAGTACTTC.

This clonotype was counted at least ten times. V is TRBV28 and J is TRBJ2-5; 10 bases map to TRBD2. J lost 4 bases, V lost 3 bases, and 11 bases had no gene match. The germline V gene has CDR1 MDHEN and CDR2 SYDVKM. The CDR3 spans 17 residues. CDR3 in amino acids: CASSFPNLAGVTETQYF. CDR3 DNA sequence: TGTGCCAGCAGTTTCCCGAATCTAGCGGGAGTCACAGAGACCCAGTACTTC.

This chain joins TRBV6-1 and TRBJ1-5; no reliable D call. The V gene lost 4 bases and the J gene lost 2 bases, with 24 bases spanning the gap. Germline V gene sequence: CDR1 MNHNS, CDR2 SASEGT. The CDR3 totals 19 residues. CDR3 sequence (DNA): TGTGCCAGCAGTGTCATCGAACACCGACATACTTATGGCAATCAGCCCCAGCATTTT. Translation: CASSVIEHRHTYGNQPQHF.

This clonotype was seen many times. The chain carries TRBV7-9 and TRBJ2-7, with a weak D call TRBD2 (6 bases). This CDR3 has 12 amino acids. Germline V lookup: CDR1 SEHNR, CDR2 FQNEAQ (reference sequence). The ends were cut back, 5 bases at V and 4 bases at J, with 9 bases in the middle. Written as DNA, the CDR3 is TGTGCCAGCAGCCCGGACTATTACGAGCAGTACTTC. It yields the protein CASSPDYYEQYF.

This clonotype was observed many times. The chain recombines TRBV2 with TRBJ2-1; 7 bases line up with TRBD2. Trimming cost V 7 bases and J 9 bases; bases outside gene matches: 12. Germline V gene lookup returns CDR1 SNHLY and CDR2 FYNNEI. There are 14 residues in the CDR3. Here the CDR3 reads CASIEPLSSGEQFF. DNA of the CDR3: TGTGCCAGCATAGAGCCTTTGTCTAGCGGTGAGCAGTTCTTC.

This clonotype has only a few counts. The rearrangement uses TRBV6-2 or TRBV6-3 and TRBJ2-5; TRBD1 might be the D (6 bases). The length of the CDR3 is 15 residues. V was shortened by 6 bases and J by 8 bases, with 22 bases between the two germline ends. The V gene's germline CDR1 is MNHEY and CDR2 SVGEGT. The CDR3 sequence is CASSHWGRGSDTQYF. The CDR3 DNA follows: TGTGCCAGCAGCCACTGGGGCAGGGGCTCGGATACCCAGTACTTC.

The sample holds a few counts of this clonotype. V is TRBV20-1 and J is TRBJ2-7; 8 bases map to TRBD1. The CDR3 length is 14 residues. Germline V gene data show CDR1 as DFQATT and CDR2 as SNEGSKA (reference sequence). V shed 6 bases, J shed 3 bases, and the junction held 10 bases outside the gene matches. Here the CDR3 DNA reads TGCAGTGCGAACGGACAGGGACTGAGCTACGAGCAGTACTTC. Its translation: CSANGQGLSYEQYF.

Of note for this clonotype: Relative to the germline gene, one junction end is altered; a read error may explain this. The chain joins TRBV27 to TRBJ2-2; 11 nucleotides match TRBD1. The CDR3 is 18 amino acids. Germline V gene lookup returns CDR1 MNHEY and CDR2 SMNVEV (reference sequence). The CDR3 here is CAGSLLGQGAAYTGELFF. CDR3 nucleotide sequence: TGTGCCGGCAGTTTACTAGGACAGGGGGCAGCCTACACCGGGGAGCTGTTTTTT.

Regarding this clonotype: Given a much more abundant clone one base away, this may be a read error. This chain joins TRBV7-9 and TRBJ2-2, with 7 positions matching TRBD1. Germline-derived CDR1 and CDR2 are SEHNR and FQNEAQ (reference sequence). This CDR3 is 15 amino acids long. In DNA form, the CDR3 reads TGTGCCAGCTGCTTAGCCGGGACAGCCACCGGGGAGCTGTTTTTT. Protein sequence: CASCLAGTATGELFF. The full variable domain, its missing parts supplied by reference TRBV7-9 and TRBJ2-2, is DTGVSQNPRHKITKRGQNVTFRCDPISEHNRLYWYRQTLGQGPEFLTYFQNEAQLEKSRLLSDRFSAERPKGSFSTLEIQRTEQGDSAMYLCASCLAGTATGELFFGEGSRLTVL.

Many counts were recorded for this clonotype. The V gene is TRBV30, the J gene TRBJ2-1; D unclear. Germline CDR1 and CDR2: GTSNPN and SVGIG (reference sequence). The CDR3 extends over 11 amino acids. Trimming shortened V by 2 bases and J by 8 bases, and 7 bases separated the two germline ends. Here the CDR3 reads CAWSPSDEQFF. The CDR3 region has the DNA TGTGCCTGGAGTCCCTCTGATGAGCAGTTCTTC.

V gene TRBV2 combines with J gene TRBJ2-7, with D possibly matching TRBD2 (6 bases). Trimming took 5 bases from V and 0 from J, leaving 17 bases between them. The CDR3 totals 16 residues. CDR1 is SNHLY, CDR2 FYNNEI, per germline. The CDR3 DNA reads as TGTGCCAGCAGTCCGGCCCGGGGAGGACTCTCCTACGAGCAGTACTTC. Translating it yields CASSPARGGLSYEQYF.

This clonotype showed up many times. The V gene is TRBV5-6, the J gene TRBJ2-5; D gene ambiguous. V dropped 2 bases and J dropped 5 bases, with 13 bases sitting between them. This CDR3 has 14 residues. The germline CDR1 and CDR2 sequences are SGHDT and YYEEEE. CDR3 in amino acids: CASSLGGLQETQYF. CDR3 bases: TGTGCCAGCAGCTTAGGTGGCCTTCAGGAGACCCAGTACTTC.

This clonotype was recorded a few times. The V call is TRBV6-2 or TRBV6-3, the J call TRBJ2-7; D is ambiguous. The V gene lost 3 bases and the J gene lost 5 bases, with 8 bases spanning the gap. The CDR3 covers 12 residues. Per germline, CDR1 MNHEY and CDR2 SVGEGT. The CDR3 nucleotides read TGTGCCAGCAGTTATTGGGTGGACGAGCAGTACTTC. It encodes CASSYWVDEQYF.

A note on this clonotype: A much larger clone lies one base from this, so it may be a read error. The chain employs TRBV18 and TRBJ1-3; D is possibly TRBD1 (6 bases). The CDR3 is made up of 15 amino acids. Germline CDR1 reads KGHSH; CDR2 reads LQKENI. Trimming left V 3 bases short and J 3 bases short, with 12 bases between. The DNA for the CDR3 is TGTGCCAGCTCACCGGACAGCACATATGGAAACACCATATATTTT. It specifies CASSPDSTYGNTIYF.

This clonotype turned up a few times. J is TRBJ2-2 and V is TRBV7-9, with D perhaps assigned TRBD1 or TRBD2 (6 bases each). The ends were cut back, 2 bases at V and 4 bases at J, with 14 bases in the middle. The CDR3 spans 16 residues. Germline V gives CDR1 SEHNR, CDR2 FQNEAQ (reference sequence). The CDR3 reads CASSLPGAGITGELFF. CDR3 nucleotides: TGTGCCAGCAGCTTACCGGGGGCGGGGATCACCGGGGAGCTGTTTTTT.

This clonotype occurred many times. The chain carries TRBV27 and TRBJ2-5; D ambiguous. The CDR3 extends over 13 amino acids. Trimming shortened V by 3 bases and J by 8 bases, and 13 bases separated the two germline ends. Germline V gives CDR1 MNHEY, CDR2 SMNVEV (reference sequence). Here the CDR3 DNA reads TGTGCCAGCAGTTTGGCGGATGCAGGTACCCAGTACTTC. Translation gives CASSLADAGTQYF.

This clonotype appeared a few times. The chain joins TRBV6-6 to TRBJ2-1, with 9 bases aligning to TRBD2. Germline V gene lookup returns CDR1 MNHNY and CDR2 SVGAGI (reference sequence). This CDR3 region has 19 residues. After removal of 4 bases from V and 2 bases from J, the junction contained 15 bases not matched to a gene. The DNA for the CDR3 is TGTGCCAGCAGTTTTCTACAACCTTTAGCGGGGGTTGCCTACAATGAGCAGTTCTTC. This sequence encodes CASSFLQPLAGVAYNEQFF.

To note about this clonotype: Just one base apart from a much larger clone, this may be a read error. This chain connects TRBV7-2 to TRBJ1-1; D call uncertain. The CDR3 runs to 11 residues. Germline V gives CDR1 SGHTA, CDR2 FQGNSA. CDR3 sequence: CAEAMSTEAFF. CDR3 bases: TGTGCAGAGGCGATGAGCACTGAAGCTTTCTTT.

This clonotype showed up just once. This may come from a read error, since a much larger clone is one base off. V usage is TRBV7-9 and J usage is TRBJ1-5, with D tentatively TRBD1 (5 bases). This CDR3 spans 15 amino acids. V lost 5 bases to trimming and J lost 0 bases, with 11 bases between them. Germline CDR1 reads SEHNR; CDR2 reads FQNEAQ (reference sequence). As DNA, the CDR3 is TGTGCCAGCAGCGATGGGGACGGTAGCAATCAGCCCCAGCATTTT. This gives the protein CASSDGDGSNQPQHF.

This clonotype was detected only a few times. The rearrangement joins TRBV7-9 to TRBJ2-7, with 9 bases that match TRBD2. The CDR3 is 17 residues long. Trimming cost V 6 bases and J 0 bases; bases outside gene matches: 12. Per the germline V gene, CDR1 is SEHNR and CDR2 is FQNEAQ (reference sequence). The CDR3 DNA sequence: TGTGCCAGCAGTCCCCTCCTTAGCGGGGGAAGCTCCTACGAGCAGTACTTC. Translated: CASSPLLSGGSSYEQYF.

V gene TRBV2 combines with J gene TRBJ2-1; D is ambiguous. CDR1 and CDR2 from the germline V gene are SNHLY and FYNNEI. The CDR3 is made up of 15 amino acids. The germline V and J ends were trimmed by 3 bases and 2 bases, with 11 bases remaining between them. This CDR3 is CASSESSVTYNEQFF. The DNA of the CDR3 is TGTGCCAGCAGTGAGAGTAGTGTGACCTACAATGAGCAGTTCTTC.

About this clonotype: A much larger clonotype is one base distant, so this may be a read error. The chain couples TRBV4-3 to TRBJ2-1; tentatively, D is TRBD2 (6 bases). Germline V gene lookup returns CDR1 LGHNA and CDR2 YSLEER. Trimming took 4 bases from V and 4 from J, leaving 11 bases between them. The CDR3 is made up of 14 amino acids. Here the CDR3 DNA reads TGCGCCAGCAGCCGAGCCCGGGGGTACAATGAGCAGTTCTTC. This gives the protein CASSRARGYNEQFF.

This clonotype was counted at least ten times. The chain links TRBV29-1 to TRBJ2-5; 11 bases fit TRBD2. This CDR3 has 14 amino acids. CDR1 and CDR2 (germline): SQVTM, ANQGSEA. Trimming at V came to 3 bases and at J to 5 bases, leaving 5 bases not matched to a gene. The CDR3 nucleotides are TGCAGCGTTGAGGTAGCGGGAGGGCCGGAGACCCAGTACTTC. Protein: CSVEVAGGPETQYF.